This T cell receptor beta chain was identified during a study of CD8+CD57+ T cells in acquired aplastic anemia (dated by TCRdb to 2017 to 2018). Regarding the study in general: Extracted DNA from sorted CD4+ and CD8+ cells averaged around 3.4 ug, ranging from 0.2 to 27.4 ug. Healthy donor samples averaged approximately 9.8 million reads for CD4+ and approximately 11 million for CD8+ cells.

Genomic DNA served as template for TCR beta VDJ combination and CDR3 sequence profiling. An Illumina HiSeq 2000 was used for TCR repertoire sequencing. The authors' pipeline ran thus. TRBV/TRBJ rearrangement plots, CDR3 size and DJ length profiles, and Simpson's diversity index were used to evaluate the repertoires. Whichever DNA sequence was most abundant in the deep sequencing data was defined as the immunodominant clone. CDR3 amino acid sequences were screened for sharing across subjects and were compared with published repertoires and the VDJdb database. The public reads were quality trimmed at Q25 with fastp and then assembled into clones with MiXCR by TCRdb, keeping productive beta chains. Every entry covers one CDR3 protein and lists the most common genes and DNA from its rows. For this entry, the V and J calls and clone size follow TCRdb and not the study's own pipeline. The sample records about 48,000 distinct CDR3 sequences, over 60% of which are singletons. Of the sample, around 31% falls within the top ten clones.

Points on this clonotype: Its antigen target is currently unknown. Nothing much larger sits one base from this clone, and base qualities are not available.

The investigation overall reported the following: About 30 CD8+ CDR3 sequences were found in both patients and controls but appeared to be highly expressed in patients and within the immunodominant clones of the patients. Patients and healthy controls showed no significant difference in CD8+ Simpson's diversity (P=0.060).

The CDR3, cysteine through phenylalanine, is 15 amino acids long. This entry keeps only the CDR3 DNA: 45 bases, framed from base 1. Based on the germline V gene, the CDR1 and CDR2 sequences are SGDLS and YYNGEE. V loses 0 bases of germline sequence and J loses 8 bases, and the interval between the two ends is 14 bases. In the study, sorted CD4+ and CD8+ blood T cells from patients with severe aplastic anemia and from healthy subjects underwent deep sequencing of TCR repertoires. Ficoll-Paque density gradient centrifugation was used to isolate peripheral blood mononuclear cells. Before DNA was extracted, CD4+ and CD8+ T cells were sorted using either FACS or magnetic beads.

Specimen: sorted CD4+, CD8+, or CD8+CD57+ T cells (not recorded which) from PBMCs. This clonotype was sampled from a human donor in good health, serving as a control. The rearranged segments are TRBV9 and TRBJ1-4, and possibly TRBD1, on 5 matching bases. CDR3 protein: CASSVGGGGPEKLFF. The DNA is TGTGCCAGCAGCGTAGGGGGGGGAGGACCCGAAAAACTGTTTTTT.